This is a list of T cell receptor beta chains from one sample in a study of neurological immune-mediated disorders. TCRdb recomputed calls from the 5' RACE reads with MiXCR, one row per CDR3 protein. The repertoire has around 52,000 distinct CDR3 sequences, around 5.3% of them found once; the top ten carry 1.4% to 1.5%. The source material was CD4+ T cells from blood. The receptors were gathered from a woman in her late teens or twenties with multiple sclerosis. The CDR3 runs from the conserved cysteine through the conserved F or W. A D gene is named only where the DNA matches it firmly. Only part of the rows carry a size: once, few, many, or a class if the clone is expanded.

clone size	V gene	D gene	J gene	CDR3 protein	CDR3 DNA
many	TRBV9	-	TRBJ2-2	CASSVEAVNTGELFF	TGTGCCAGCAGCGTAGAGGCAGTGAACACCGGGGAGCTGTTTTTT
many	TRBV9	TRBD1	TRBJ1-3	CASSVGGGYRGISGNTIYF	TGTGCCAGCAGCGTAGGGGGGGGATACAGGGGAATAAGTGGAAACACCATATATTTT
-	TRBV11-2	-	TRBJ1-2	CASSLRHGNLYGYTF	TGTGCCAGCAGCTTAAGGCACGGCAACCTCTATGGCTACACCTTC
many	TRBV20-1	-	TRBJ2-3	CSARRKGLVMDTQYF	TGCAGTGCTAGGCGGAAGGGGCTAGTCATGGATACGCAGTATTTT
many	TRBV6-1	TRBD1	TRBJ1-5	CASRTGIPTNQPQHF	TGTGCCAGCAGGACAGGGATCCCTACCAATCAGCCCCAGCATTTT
many	TRBV18	TRBD1	TRBJ1-2	CASSPGTDNYGYTF	TGTGCCAGCTCCCCAGGGACAGACAACTATGGCTACACCTTC
many	TRBV20-1	TRBD1	TRBJ1-2	CSAQGAHGYTF	TGCAGTGCCCAGGGGGCACATGGCTACACCTTC
-	TRBV15	-	TRBJ1-1	CATSRGEITEAFF	TGTGCCACCAGCAGAGGAGAAATAACTGAAGCTTTCTTT
many	TRBV7-2	-	TRBJ2-1	CASSLAWGASYNEQFF	TGTGCCAGCAGCTTAGCATGGGGGGCTAGCTACAATGAGCAGTTCTTC
many	TRBV20-1	-	TRBJ2-1	CSAQGNNEQFF	TGCAGTGCTCAGGGGAACAATGAGCAGTTCTTC
many	TRBV10-3	-	TRBJ1-1	CAISERGWGMNTEAFF	TGTGCCATCAGTGAGAGGGGGTGGGGCATGAACACTGAAGCTTTCTTT
many	TRBV5-5	-	TRBJ2-4	CASSLGQTLAKNIQYF	TGTGCCAGCAGCTTAGGACAGACACTAGCCAAAAACATTCAGTACTTC
many	TRBV29-1	TRBD1	TRBJ2-1	CSVKGARSYNEQFF	TGCAGCGTCAAGGGGGCCAGATCCTACAATGAGCAGTTCTTC
-	TRBV7-9	-	TRBJ2-1	CASSSLQRVNNEQFF	TGTGCCAGCAGCTCGCTTCAGCGGGTCAACAATGAGCAGTTCTTC
many	TRBV20-1	-	TRBJ2-1	CSASTPPGNEQFF	TGCAGTGCTTCTACTCCCCCGGGCAATGAGCAGTTCTTC
many	TRBV20-1	-	TRBJ2-1	CSADQLIPSNEQFF	TGCAGTGCTGATCAGCTAATCCCATCCAATGAGCAGTTCTTC
many	TRBV5-1	-	TRBJ2-2	CASSLGTANTGELFF	TGCGCCAGCAGCTTGGGGACGGCGAACACCGGGGAGCTGTTTTTT
many	TRBV6-1	-	TRBJ2-2	CASSEGSSNTGELFF	TGTGCCAGCAGTGAGGGCTCCTCGAACACCGGGGAGCTGTTTTTT
-	TRBV3-1	-	TRBJ1-2	CASSQEHNYGYTF	TGTGCCAGCAGCCAAGAACACAACTATGGCTACACCTTC
-	TRBV4-2	-	TRBJ2-2	CASSLPYGTGELFF	TGTGCCAGCAGTCTCCCGTACGGCACCGGGGAGCTGTTTTTT
-	TRBV13	-	TRBJ2-3	CASSTGLLGTDTQYF	TGTGCCAGCAGCACAGGACTACTCGGCACAGATACGCAGTATTTT
-	TRBV7-9	TRBD1	TRBJ2-4	CASGQDLAKNIQYF	TGTGCCAGCGGACAGGACCTAGCCAAAAACATTCAGTACTTC
few	TRBV19	TRBD1	TRBJ2-2	CASRDRGLGGELFF	TGTGCCAGCCGGGACAGGGGGCTCGGCGGGGAGCTGTTTTTT
many	TRBV7-2	TRBD2	TRBJ2-1	CASSRNLAGEQFF	TGTGCCAGCAGCCGGAATCTAGCGGGAGAGCAGTTCTTC
-	TRBV7-9	-	TRBJ1-3	CASSLGTAGNTIYF	TGTGCCAGCAGCTTAGGGACTGCTGGAAACACCATATATTTT
many	TRBV5-4	-	TRBJ1-1	CASSLGRGRGTEAFF	TGTGCCAGCAGCTTGGGCCGGGGGCGAGGCACTGAAGCTTTCTTT
-	TRBV10-2	-	TRBJ1-1	CASRAAGYEAFF	TGCGCCAGCAGGGCCGCAGGGTATGAAGCTTTCTTT
many	TRBV7-9	-	TRBJ2-1	CASGQLSDEQFF	TGTGCCAGCGGCCAACTGAGCGATGAGCAGTTCTTC
many	TRBV9	-	TRBJ2-5	CASSLLQGSETQYF	TGTGCCAGCAGCTTATTACAGGGTTCCGAGACCCAGTACTTC
-	TRBV10-3	-	TRBJ2-7	CAISGDSYEQYF	TGTGCCATCAGTGGAGACAGCTACGAGCAGTACTTC
many	TRBV5-1	TRBD1	TRBJ1-1	CASSLTGAGMNTEAFF	TGCGCCAGCAGCTTGACAGGGGCGGGAATGAACACTGAAGCTTTCTTT
many	TRBV7-3	-	TRBJ2-6	CASSFGSGANVLTF	TGTGCCAGCAGCTTTGGCTCTGGGGCCAACGTCCTGACTTTC
many	TRBV12-3/TRBV12-4	TRBD1	TRBJ1-5	CASTGYTGASNQPQHF	TGTGCCAGCACCGGATACACAGGGGCTAGCAATCAGCCCCAGCATTTT
many	TRBV19	-	TRBJ1-1	CASSITPTANTEAFF	TGTGCCAGTAGTATTACCCCGACCGCGAACACTGAAGCTTTCTTT
many	TRBV20-1	TRBD1	TRBJ2-5	CSAKGTGVETQYF	TGCAGTGCTAAAGGGACAGGGGTAGAGACCCAGTACTTC
many	TRBV6-2/TRBV6-3	-	TRBJ2-7	CASSSWGVYEQYF	TGTGCCAGCAGTTCTTGGGGGGTCTACGAGCAGTACTTC
many	TRBV28	-	TRBJ1-1	CASSSLTANTEAFF	TGTGCCAGCAGTTCCCTGACCGCGAACACTGAAGCTTTCTTT
many	TRBV20-1	-	TRBJ2-3	CSALIAEDTQYF	TGCAGTGCCCTCATAGCGGAGGATACGCAGTATTTT
many	TRBV5-1	TRBD2	TRBJ2-1	CASSSIAGGAGNEQFF	TGCGCCAGCAGCTCAATAGCGGGAGGCGCTGGCAATGAGCAGTTCTTC
many	TRBV20-1	TRBD2	TRBJ2-1	CSARFLAGTFEQFF	TGCAGTGCTAGATTTCTAGCGGGAACCTTTGAGCAGTTCTTC